This is a list of T cell receptor beta chains from one sample in a study of graft-versus-host responses after intestinal transplantation. Their antigens are not known. Sequencing was performed with immunoSEQ multiplex PCR; in TCRdb, only in-frame clones are kept and a portion is missing. The data contain about 130,000 clones, around nine tenths of them singletons. The material was unstimulated CD4+ T cells sorted from spleen or lymph node cells, obtained before intestinal transplant. The receptors derive from a human donor who received an intestinal transplant. CDR3s include the opening cysteine and the closing phenylalanine or tryptophan. D genes are given only for firm matches. Clone size, where shown, is once, few, many, or a class for clones that have expanded.

d_gene	abundance	v_gene	j_gene	CDR3aa	CDR3nt
TRBD2	.	TRBV18	TRBJ2-5	CASSPRAGVETQYF	TGTGCCAGCTCACCACGAGCGGGAGTAGAGACCCAGTACTTC
.	.	TRBV7-8	TRBJ2-3	CASSLGLAADTQYF	TGTGCCAGCAGCTTAGGATTAGCGGCAGATACGCAGTATTTT
.	.	TRBV28	TRBJ2-2	CASSPPPWGRNTGELFF	TGTGCCAGCAGTCCACCCCCCTGGGGACGAAACACCGGGGAGCTGTTTTTT
.	.	TRBV9	TRBJ2-7	CASSLGAADSYEQYF	TGTGCCAGCAGCCTTGGGGCGGCTGACTCCTACGAGCAGTACTTC
TRBD2	.	TRBV5-1	TRBJ2-3	CASSLAGLAGGPGTDTQYF	TGCGCCAGCAGCTTGGCGGGACTAGCGGGAGGGCCAGGCACAGATACGCAGTATTTT
.	.	TRBV5-6	TRBJ1-3	CASTAGATSGNTIYF	TGTGCCAGCACGGCAGGGGCCACCTCTGGAAACACCATATATTTT
.	.	TRBV4-1	TRBJ2-1	CASSRAHNEQFF	TGCGCCAGCAGCCGGGCCCACAATGAGCAGTTCTTC
TRBD1	.	TRBV7-9	TRBJ2-5	CASSLAPTGGQETQYF	TGTGCCAGCAGCTTAGCACCGACAGGGGGACAAGAGACCCAGTACTTC
TRBD1	.	TRBV9	TRBJ1-5	CASSATGDQPQHF	TGTGCCAGCAGCGCGACAGGGGATCAGCCCCAGCATTTT
.	few	TRBV28	TRBJ2-4	CASSAGPLKNIQYF	TGTGCCAGCAGTGCCGGACCCCTAAAAAACATTCAGTACTTC
.	.	TRBV7-2	TRBJ2-3	CASSFSDTQYF	TGTGCCAGCAGCTTCTCAGATACGCAGTATTTT
.	.	TRBV5-4	TRBJ1-2	CASSLRGSKNYGYTF	TGTGCCAGCAGCTTGAGGGGGAGTAAGAACTATGGCTACACCTTC
.	.	TRBV7-3	TRBJ2-1	CASSRAGAYNEQFF	TGTGCCAGCAGCCGAGCCGGGGCCTACAATGAGCAGTTCTTC
.	.	TRBV7-9	TRBJ1-3	CASSFEAIAGNTIYF	TGTGCCAGCAGCTTCGAAGCGATAGCTGGAAACACCATATATTTT
.	.	TRBV18	TRBJ2-7	CASSPRLAWQQNNMEQYF	TGTGCCAGCTCACCAAGGCTGGCGTGGCAACAGAATAACATGGAGCAGTACTTC
TRBD2	.	TRBV2	TRBJ2-7	CASTPGTSSYEQYF	TGTGCCAGCACCCCCGGGACTAGCTCCTACGAGCAGTACTTC
.	.	TRBV6-5	TRBJ1-3	CASRLGRRGNTIYF	TGTGCCAGCAGACTCGGGAGGCGAGGAAACACCATATATTTT
.	.	TRBV18	TRBJ1-2	CASSTMDYGYTF	TGTGCCAGCTCAACGATGGACTATGGCTACACCTTC
.	.	TRBV27	TRBJ2-3	CASSLEWAGNTQYF	TGTGCCAGCAGTTTGGAGTGGGCTGGGAATACGCAGTATTTT
.	once	TRBV7-2	TRBJ2-6	CASSLFGGSSSGANVLTF	TGTGCCAGCAGCTTATTCGGGGGCTCTAGCTCTGGGGCCAACGTCCTGACTTTC
TRBD1	.	TRBV27	TRBJ2-6	CASSLGQGPSGANVLTF	TGTGCCAGCAGCCTGGGACAGGGGCCCAGTGGGGCCAACGTCCTGACTTTC
TRBD1	.	TRBV6-5	TRBJ2-7	CASSSPYRGTYEQYF	TGTGCCAGCAGTTCCCCTTACAGGGGAACCTACGAGCAGTACTTC
.	once	TRBV28	TRBJ2-2	CASSSVGPAGELFF	TGTGCCAGCAGTTCCGTCGGGCCGGCCGGGGAGCTGTTTTTT
.	.	TRBV7-9	TRBJ2-7	CASSRTGGFTYEQYF	TGTGCCAGCAGCCGAACCGGCGGGTTTACCTACGAGCAGTACTTC
.	.	TRBV10-3	TRBJ2-3	CATGARIGGSTDTQYF	TGTGCCACCGGGGCGAGAATCGGCGGGAGCACAGATACGCAGTATTTT
.	.	TRBV5-4	TRBJ1-3	CASSSKQGIYGNTIYF	TGTGCCAGCAGCTCTAAACAGGGAATTTATGGAAACACCATATATTTT
TRBD2	.	TRBV4-1	TRBJ2-1	CASSHLTSGAYNEQFF	TGCGCCAGCAGCCACCTGACTAGCGGCGCTTACAATGAGCAGTTCTTC
TRBD2	.	TRBV7-2	TRBJ2-7	CASSLGPSGYTSYEQYF	TGTGCCAGCAGCTTAGGTCCTAGCGGGTATACTTCCTACGAGCAGTACTTC
.	.	TRBV7-3	TRBJ1-5	CASSCPREERNQPQHF	TGTGCCAGCAGCTGCCCAAGGGAGGAGCGCAATCAGCCCCAGCATTTT
.	.	TRBV6-5	TRBJ2-1	CASSYRPGFNEQFF	TGTGCCAGCAGTTACCGTCCGGGGTTCAATGAGCAGTTCTTC
TRBD1	.	TRBV9	TRBJ1-1	CASSAGGALNTEAFF	TGTGCCAGCAGCGCAGGGGGGGCCCTGAACACTGAAGCTTTCTTT
TRBD2	.	TRBV7-2	TRBJ2-7	CASSTSAGVAYEQYF	TGTGCCAGCAGCACATCGGCGGGAGTAGCCTACGAGCAGTACTTC
.	.	TRBV29-1	TRBJ1-1	CSVEYGMNTEAFF	TGCAGCGTTGAGTACGGCATGAACACTGAAGCTTTCTTT
TRBD2	.	TRBV2	TRBJ2-3	CASRLAGGDTQYF	TGTGCCAGCAGACTAGCGGGAGGGGATACGCAGTATTTT
TRBD1	.	TRBV10-2	TRBJ2-2	CASSTGGNAGELFF	TGCGCCAGCTCAACAGGGGGGAACGCCGGGGAGCTGTTTTTT
.	few	TRBV19	TRBJ2-7	CASSATAPYEQYF	TGTGCCAGTAGTGCGACGGCACCCTACGAGCAGTACTTC
TRBD1	.	TRBV5-1	TRBJ1-3	CASSPPGQGASGNTIYF	TGCGCCAGCAGCCCCCCGGGACAGGGGGCTTCTGGAAACACCATATATTTT
.	.	TRBV6-1	TRBJ2-6	CASSELVSSGANVLTF	TGTGCCAGCAGTGAATTAGTAAGCTCTGGGGCCAACGTCCTGACTTTC
.	.	TRBV5-6	TRBJ1-2	CASSFRGARGYTF	TGTGCCAGCAGCTTTCGGGGGGCGCGGGGCTACACCTTC
TRBD1	.	TRBV18	TRBJ2-7	CASSPDQGALRNF	TGTGCCAGCTCACCGGACCAGGGGGCCCTTAGGAACTTC
TRBD1	.	TRBV11-1	TRBJ1-1	CASSIVTGASTEAFF	TGTGCCAGCAGCATTGTGACAGGGGCGAGCACTGAAGCTTTCTTT
TRBD1	few	TRBV5-1	TRBJ2-7	CASSWGVSGGEYEQYF	TGCGCCAGCAGCTGGGGGGTGTCAGGGGGCGAGTACGAGCAGTACTTC
.	.	TRBV19	TRBJ1-1	CASSIGEGNTEAFF	TGTGCCAGTAGTATTGGGGAGGGGAACACTGAAGCTTTCTTT
TRBD1	.	TRBV18	TRBJ2-5	CASSQGQGTGIGTQYF	TGTGCCAGCTCACAGGGACAGGGAACAGGTATCGGGACCCAGTACTTC
.	once	TRBV7-2	TRBJ2-7	CASSLASNPTGTPFYEQYF	TGTGCCAGCAGCTTAGCGTCCAACCCAACAGGGACTCCTTTCTACGAGCAGTACTTC
TRBD1	.	TRBV5-1	TRBJ2-5	CASSSGLTGQGVVMGQYF	TGCGCCAGCAGCTCCGGTTTGACGGGACAGGGGGTTGTAATGGGGCAGTACTTC
TRBD1	.	TRBV12-5	TRBJ2-2	CASGIGQANTGELFF	TGTGCTAGTGGTATAGGACAGGCGAACACCGGGGAGCTGTTTTTT
TRBD2	.	TRBV6-1	TRBJ2-7	CASSVMGLAAYEQYF	TGTGCCAGCAGTGTAATGGGACTAGCAGCCTACGAGCAGTACTTC
.	once	TRBV5-5	TRBJ1-5	CASSYAGVSNQPQHF	TGTGCCAGCAGCTATGCAGGGGTTAGCAATCAGCCCCAGCATTTT
TRBD1	.	TRBV7-3	TRBJ1-2	CASSLDREYGYTF	TGTGCCAGCAGCTTAGACAGGGAATATGGCTACACCTTC
.	.	TRBV5-1	TRBJ1-1	CASSPSGDTEAFF	TGCGCCAGCAGCCCCTCGGGGGACACTGAAGCTTTCTTT
TRBD2	.	TRBV10-3	TRBJ2-1	CAISRTSGRGLNEQFF	TGTGCCATCAGCCGGACTAGCGGGAGAGGGCTTAATGAGCAGTTCTTC
TRBD1	.	TRBV5-1	TRBJ1-2	CASSWDSGNGYTF	TGCGCCAGCAGCTGGGACAGTGGAAATGGCTACACCTTC
.	.	TRBV5-1	TRBJ2-7	CASSLVFSGDEQYF	TGCGCCAGCAGCTTGGTGTTCTCTGGGGACGAGCAGTACTTC
.	.	TRBV11-2	TRBJ1-1	CASSRNRENTEAFF	TGTGCCAGCAGCCGGAACAGGGAGAACACTGAAGCTTTCTTT
TRBD1	.	TRBV19	TRBJ2-1	CASSVNLGQGGNEQFF	TGTGCCAGTAGTGTAAACCTGGGACAGGGAGGCAATGAGCAGTTCTTC
TRBD2	.	TRBV9	TRBJ2-7	CASSARLAGGQGEQYF	TGTGCCAGCAGCGCCCGACTAGCGGGAGGACAGGGCGAGCAGTACTTC
.	once	TRBV27	TRBJ1-5	CASSFGGSNQPQHF	TGTGCCAGCAGTTTCGGCGGAAGCAATCAGCCCCAGCATTTT